The 10 T cell receptor beta chains below all came from one sample that was sequenced in a study of cytomegalovirus exposure and HLA in healthy donors. Primers for the PCR totalled 60 Vbeta and 13 Jbeta. Assay: immunoSEQ multiplex PCR; the TCRdb copy retains only in-frame clones and omits some. The sample yields about 200,000 clones, around 86% seen once. The sample was PBMCs. The receptor source for this set is a woman aged 50 to 65 in good health and CMV-seropositive.

The chain combines TRBV18 with TRBJ2-4, with D possibly TRBD1 on 5 matching bases. The V gene's germline CDR1 is KGHSH and CDR2 LQKENI. The CDR3 runs to 13 residues. V was trimmed by 4 bases and J by 1 base, leaving 5 bases between them. CDR3 nucleotide sequence: TGTGCCAGCTCACAGGGGGCCAAAAACATTCAGTACTTC. Protein: CASSQGAKNIQYF.

The V and J genes are TRBV11-2 and TRBJ2-7; 11 bases map to TRBD2. The CDR3 loop spans 15 amino acids. Trimming at V came to 4 bases and at J to 6 bases, leaving 8 bases not matched to a gene. CDR1 SGHAT and CDR2 FQNNGV come from the germline V gene. CDR3 protein: CASSSKTSGGPEQYF. Written as DNA, the CDR3 is TGTGCCAGCAGCTCGAAAACTAGCGGGGGACCCGAGCAGTACTTC.

This chain connects TRBV28 to TRBJ1-1; possibly TRBD1 for D (5 bases). V was cut by 3 bases and J by 0 bases, with 11 bases left in between. From germline, CDR1 is MDHEN and CDR2 SYDVKM. This CDR3 has 15 residues. DNA for the CDR3: TGTGCCAGCAGTTTCTCGCAGGGTTTGAACACTGAAGCTTTCTTT. It translates to CASSFSQGLNTEAFF.

The rearrangement links TRBV5-4 to TRBJ2-1; TRBD2 agrees at 7 bases. V shed 1 base, J shed 5 bases, and the junction held 6 bases outside the gene matches. Germline loops: CDR1 SGHNT, CDR2 YYREEE (reference sequence). The CDR3 spans 15 residues. CDR3 bases: TGTGCCAGCAGCTTGTTAGCGGGTGGTGACAATGAGCAGTTCTTC. It encodes CASSLLAGGDNEQFF.

The CDR3 nucleotides read TGTGCCAGTAGTATTACGCGGGACCCCAATGAGCAGTTCTTC. This codes for CASSITRDPNEQFF. The gene calls are TRBV19 and TRBJ2-1; the D gene is possibly TRBD2 (6 bases). The CDR3 loop spans 14 amino acids. Germline CDR1 and CDR2: LNHDA and SQIVND (reference sequence). The V end was cut by 3 bases, the J end by 6 bases, with 12 bases between.

The chain employs TRBV10-3 and TRBJ2-1; TRBD2 aligns across 14 bases. Germline trimming cut 0 bases from V and 8 bases from J; bases unmatched to any gene: 9. From germline, CDR1 is ENHRY and CDR2 SYGVKD. This CDR3 has 18 residues. CDR3 sequence (DNA): TGTGCCATCAGTGAGTCGGGACTAGCGGGAGTCAGCGGCGATGAGCAGTTCTTC. Encoded protein: CAISESGLAGVSGDEQFF.

This chain connects TRBV5-1 to TRBJ2-5; 10 positions agree with TRBD1. The CDR3 extends over 16 amino acids. The V gene's germline CDR1 is SGHRS and CDR2 YFSETQ. V gave up 4 bases and J gave up 4 bases; unmatched junction bases: 10. The CDR3: CASSITGDRGSETQYF. As DNA, the CDR3 is TGCGCCAGCAGCATCACTGGGGACAGGGGTTCAGAGACCCAGTACTTC.

CDR3 DNA: TGTGCTGGGGGGGCAATGAACACTGAAGCTTTCTTT. As protein: CAGGAMNTEAFF. This rearrangement joins TRBV5-4 to TRBJ1-1; tentative D call: TRBD1 (6 bases). The length of the CDR3 is 12 residues. The germline V gene encodes CDR1 SGHNT and CDR2 YYREEE (reference sequence). The full variable domain, its missing parts supplied by reference TRBV5-4 and TRBJ1-1, is ETGVTQSPTHLIKTRGQQVTLRCSSQSGHNTVSWYQQALGQGPQFIFQYYREEENGRGNFPPRFSGLQFPNYSSELNVNALELDDSALYLCAGGAMNTEAFFGQGTRLTVV.

In its sample, this clone was seen a few times. The genes are TRBV28 and TRBJ2-3; the D gene is possibly TRBD2 (5 bases). V lost 10 bases and J 2 bases, leaving 16 bases between the germline ends. The CDR3 totals 14 residues. Looked up from germline, CDR1 is MDHEN and CDR2 is SYDVKM. CDR3 nucleotide sequence: TGTGCCACCGAGCGGCAGCTGGTCACAGATACGCAGTATTTT. Its translation is CATERQLVTDTQYF.

The chain carries TRBV19 and TRBJ2-7; 8 bases line up with TRBD1. Trimming cost V 5 bases and J 7 bases; bases outside gene matches: 7. The CDR3 totals 13 residues. From germline, CDR1 is LNHDA and CDR2 SQIVND (reference sequence). The CDR3 protein is CASSVLTGGEQYF. The CDR3 coding sequence is TGTGCCAGTAGTGTCCTAACAGGGGGAGAGCAGTACTTC.